The 20 T cell receptor beta chains reported below all come from one sample, sequenced in a study of T cells after yellow fever vaccination. One entry per CDR3 protein, called by TCRdb with MiXCR from the 5' RACE reads. The data show some 500,000 distinct CDR3 sequences, with 13% seen just once and 11% to 15% held by the top ten. The sample in question was PBMCs, obtained on the day of the yellow fever booster vaccination. The origin of the receptors is a man aged 25 to 45 who received the YFV17D yellow fever vaccine.

This clonotype was seen only a few times. The chain couples TRBV20-1 to TRBJ1-4, with 9 nucleotides matching TRBD1. The length of the CDR3 is 13 residues. With V trimmed by 6 bases and J by 8 bases, 7 bases remained unmatched. Germline assignment: CDR1 DFQATT and CDR2 SNEGSKA (reference sequence). The CDR3 nucleotides are TGCAGTGCCCCGGGACAGGGAGGAGAAAAACTGTTTTTT. Its translation: CSAPGQGGEKLFF.

J is TRBJ1-5 and V is TRBV6-5; 9 bases agree with TRBD1. CDR3 length: 16 amino acids. Trimming removed 4 bases from V and 7 bases from J; junction bases left unmatched: 11. CDR1 and CDR2 (germline): MNHEY, SVGAGI. CDR3 sequence: CASSSPRTGEIQPQHF. The DNA for the CDR3 is TGTGCCAGCAGTTCGCCCCGGACAGGGGAGATCCAGCCCCAGCATTTT.

This rearrangement joins TRBV6-2 or TRBV6-3 to TRBJ2-3, with D perhaps given as TRBD1 or TRBD2 (5 bases each). In germline, CDR1 is MNHEY, CDR2 SVGEGT. The V and J ends lost 2 bases and 7 bases respectively, with 13 bases between them. The CDR3 runs to 14 residues. The CDR3 region has the DNA TGTGCCAGCAGTTACGGGACCCAAAGGTATACGCAGTATTTT. This translates into CASSYGTQRYTQYF.

This clonotype was picked up many times. This chain links TRBV7-2 with TRBJ2-1; 8 positions match TRBD2. The J segment lost 4 bases and the V segment lost 5 bases, leaving 13 bases of the junction unmatched. The CDR3 contains 17 residues. From germline, CDR1 is SGHTA and CDR2 FQGNSA. The CDR3 is CASSPQGGAGVYNEQFF. The CDR3 DNA reads TGTGCCAGCAGCCCCCAGGGTGGAGCGGGAGTATACAATGAGCAGTTCTTC.

There are a few counts of this clonotype. The rearrangement links TRBV6-1 to TRBJ2-2; TRBD2 matches 7 bases. CDR3 length: 14 amino acids. The ends lost 10 bases at V and 7 bases at J; junction bases unmatched: 12. CDR1 is MNHNS, CDR2 SASEGT, per germline. CDR3 nucleotides: TGTGCCACTGGGAGACTAGCAGGCCACGGGGAGCTGTTTTTT. Translated, it gives CATGRLAGHGELFF.

The rearrangement joins TRBV12-3 or TRBV12-4 to TRBJ2-5; possible D gene TRBD1, 5 bases. The CDR3 covers 14 residues. V lost 3 bases and J 4 bases, leaving 12 bases between the germline ends. The CDR3 sequence: CASSLGLGGETQYF. CDR3 coding DNA: TGTGCCAGCAGTTTGGGGCTGGGTGGAGAGACCCAGTACTTC.

This clonotype has only a few counts. The rearrangement uses TRBV5-1 and TRBJ2-1; a weak D match, TRBD2 (6 bases). The germline CDR1 and CDR2 sequences are SGHRS and YFSETQ. V lost 1 base, J lost 0 bases, and 11 bases lay in between. The CDR3 length is 16 residues. This chain's CDR3 is CASSLTGGNSYNEQFF. CDR3 in DNA: TGCGCCAGCAGCTTGACTGGGGGGAACTCCTACAATGAGCAGTTCTTC.

DNA of the CDR3: TGTGCCAGCAGTCAGGACAGCCAGTATCAGCCCCAGCATTTT. It yields the protein CASSQDSQYQPQHF. This chain joins TRBV7-2 and TRBJ1-5; D perhaps matches TRBD1 (6 bases). V lost 6 bases, J lost 5 bases, and 14 bases lay in between. This CDR3 has 14 amino acids. The V gene's germline CDR1 is SGHTA and CDR2 FQGNSA.

The chain combines TRBV7-2 with TRBJ2-3, with 10 bases fitting TRBD2. The CDR3 is 17 residues long. V trimming: 5 bases; J trimming: 1 base; junction bases outside the gene matches: 9. Per germline, CDR1 SGHTA and CDR2 FQGNSA. The DNA for the CDR3 is TGTGCCAGCAGCGAACTAGCGGGAATTGGGGGCACAGATACGCAGTATTTT. Translated: CASSELAGIGGTDTQYF.

The sample holds a few counts of this clonotype. The chain uses TRBV20-1 and TRBJ2-2, with D perhaps TRBD1 (6 bases). Germline-derived CDR1 and CDR2 are DFQATT and SNEGSKA (reference sequence). The CDR3 extends over 14 amino acids. Trimming pared 6 bases from V and 5 bases from J, leaving 16 bases between. CDR3 residues: CSARDGTRTGELFF. CDR3 DNA sequence: TGCAGTGCAAGGGACGGGACAAGGACCGGGGAGCTGTTTTTT.

The sample holds a few counts of this clonotype. The rearrangement uses TRBV6-2 or TRBV6-3 and TRBJ2-3, with 10 bases aligning to TRBD2. Trimming took 1 base from V and 4 from J; bases not matched to a gene: 5. CDR3 size: 16 residues. CDR1 is MNHEY and CDR2 is SVGEGT in the germline V gene. The DNA of the CDR3 is TGTGCCAGCAGTTACTATCCTAGCGGGAGTCCAGATACGCAGTATTTT. This encodes CASSYYPSGSPDTQYF.

The table lists this clonotype with a few counts. V and J are TRBV20-1 and TRBJ2-7, with D tentatively TRBD1 (5 bases). V was cut by 6 bases and J by 5 bases, with 11 bases left in between. The CDR3 totals 11 residues. Germline lookup yields CDR1 DFQATT and CDR2 SNEGSKA (reference sequence). The CDR3 protein is CSATGRDEQYF. CDR3 nucleotide sequence: TGCAGTGCCACTGGCAGGGACGAGCAGTACTTC.

This clonotype occurred many times. This chain connects TRBV7-8 to TRBJ2-7; D remains ambiguous. V dropped 5 bases and J dropped 3 bases, with 8 bases sitting between them. Germline V lookup: CDR1 SGHVS, CDR2 FQNEAQ. This CDR3 has 12 amino acids. CDR3 region: CASSVNYYEQYF. The DNA for the CDR3 is TGTGCCAGCAGCGTAAACTACTACGAGCAGTACTTC. The complete variable domain, with remaining parts taken from reference TRBV7-8 and TRBJ2-7, reads GAGVSQSPRYKVAKRGQDVALRCDPISGHVSLFWYQQALGQGPEFLTYFQNEAQLDKSGLPSDRFFAERPEGSVSTLKIQRTQQEDSAVYLCASSVNYYEQYFGPGTRLTVT.

The gene calls are TRBV7-9 and TRBJ1-1, with D possibly TRBD1 on 6 matching bases. This CDR3 spans 16 amino acids. V gave up 6 bases and J gave up 0 bases, with 17 bases separating them. Germline V gives CDR1 SEHNR, CDR2 FQNEAQ (reference sequence). CDR3 sequence reads: CASRAGGGAMNTEAFF. The CDR3 DNA reads as TGTGCCAGCAGGGCCGGCGGGGGGGCTATGAACACTGAAGCTTTCTTT.

CDR3 residues: CAWTGTSGSLGTDTQYF. The CDR3 nucleotides are TGTGCCTGGACAGGGACTAGCGGGTCTCTCGGGACAGATACGCAGTATTTT. The chain employs TRBV30 and TRBJ2-3; 12 bases match TRBD2. The CDR3 has 17 amino acids. Germline V gene sequence: CDR1 GTSNPN, CDR2 SVGIG (reference sequence). Germline trimming cut 4 bases from V and 3 bases from J; bases unmatched to any gene: 11.

The chain couples TRBV27 to TRBJ2-3; a possible D gene is TRBD2 (5 bases). The germline V gene has CDR1 MNHEY and CDR2 SMNVEV (reference sequence). V was shortened by 8 bases and J by 2 bases, with 11 bases between the two germline ends. The CDR3 is 13 residues long. The CDR3 loop reads CASGGGITDTQYF. The CDR3 DNA reads as TGTGCCAGCGGCGGAGGAATCACAGATACGCAGTATTTT.

This clonotype was seen only a few times. The chain links TRBV12-3 or TRBV12-4 to TRBJ1-4; D call uncertain. V gave up 6 bases and J gave up 6 bases, with 11 bases separating them. The CDR3 runs to 13 residues. DNA of the CDR3: TGTGCCAGCAGATCGTCTTCTTATGAAAAACTGTTTTTT. Its protein is CASRSSSYEKLFF.

The genes are TRBV20-1 and TRBJ1-1; D remains ambiguous. V was shortened by 6 bases and J by 4 bases, with 18 bases between the two germline ends. From germline, CDR1 is DFQATT and CDR2 SNEGSKA (reference sequence). CDR3 size: 14 residues. In DNA form, the CDR3 reads TGCAGTGCCCCCCGTCCGCCGGGATTCACTGAAGCTTTCTTT. This codes for CSAPRPPGFTEAFF.

The V and J genes are TRBV6-2 or TRBV6-3 and TRBJ2-5, with 7 nucleotides matching TRBD2. Germline V gene data show CDR1 as MNHEY and CDR2 as SVGEGT. This CDR3 spans 14 amino acids. J lost 4 bases, V lost 2 bases, and 4 bases had no gene match. The CDR3 is CASSYGGLTETQYF. The CDR3 DNA follows: TGTGCCAGCAGTTACGGGGGACTAACAGAGACCCAGTACTTC.

This clonotype was counted a few times. V and J are TRBV5-4 and TRBJ2-1; D not resolved. V was shortened by 4 bases and J by 0 bases, with 11 bases between the two germline ends. Per the germline V gene, CDR1 is SGHNT and CDR2 is YYREEE (reference sequence). CDR3 length equals 15 residues. The CDR3 is CASSLAERSYNEQFF. Written as DNA, the CDR3 is TGTGCCAGCAGCCTGGCAGAGCGCTCCTACAATGAGCAGTTCTTC.